Reported below is one T cell receptor (beta chain). V was pared by 4 bases and J by 9 bases, with 12 bases between. Per germline, CDR1 MNHEY and CDR2 SMNVEV (reference sequence). The CDR3 length is 13 residues. These data belong to a study of blood T cell repertoires in COVID-19. On the study more broadly: Samples came from the United States, Italy and Spain, spanning acute and convalescent COVID-19.

Clones were sequenced by immunoSEQ multiplex PCR, and TCRdb holds only the in-frame ones, with some missing. The sample records hundreds of thousands of clones, 90% being singletons. The chain uses TRBV27 and TRBJ2-2; tentatively, D is TRBD2 (5 bases). This receptor was taken from a woman aged 18-29 years with acute COVID-19. Source material: PBMCs or T cells enriched from blood (not recorded which). The DNA for the CDR3 is TGTGCCAGCAGTTCCAGAGGGTATCGGGAGCTGTTTTTT. This sequence encodes CASSSRGYRELFF.